This T cell receptor beta chain emerged from a study of blood T cell repertoires in COVID-19. Background on the study: Spain, Italy and the United States supplied samples that represented acute and convalescent COVID-19. The cDNA or gDNA used as material had been derived from T cells, B-cell-depleted T cells, or PBMCs.

The CDR3 consists of 13 residues. Germline lookup yields CDR1 GTSNPN and CDR2 SVGIG (reference sequence). Trimming pared 0 bases from V and 2 bases from J, leaving 7 bases between. In the original workflow: By means of reference gene primer amplification, nucleated cell counts were estimated. Sequenced by immunoSEQ multiplex PCR; TCRdb stores in-frame clones only, minus some. From that table come the V and J calls and clone size; the DNA was used to work out D and trimming. The table lists hundreds of thousands of clones, around 80% of them singletons. This clone was counted only a few times. The material sequenced was peripheral blood. This clonotype was obtained from a man aged 25-45 years with active or convalescent COVID-19. V gene TRBV30 combines with J gene TRBJ1-2; no clear D. CDR3 sequence (DNA): TGTGCCTGGAGTGTTCATTTGAACTATGGCTACACCTTC. Encoded protein: CAWSVHLNYGYTF. The full variable domain, completed using reference TRBV30 and TRBJ1-2, is SQTIHQWPATLVQPVGSPLSLECTVEGTSNPNLYWYRQAAGRGLQLLFYSVGIGQISSEVPQNLSASRPQDRQFILSSKKLLLSDSGFYLCAWSVHLNYGYTFGSGTRLTVV.